Listed here are 6 T cell receptor beta chains from one sample, sequenced in a study of sequential checkpoint blockade in melanoma. Treatment in this sample: randomized to nivolumab then ipilimumab (arm A) or the reverse (arm B). Measured with immunoSEQ multiplex PCR; TCRdb has only the in-frame clones, and not every one. The repertoire holds tens of thousands of clones, with less than 75% as singletons. The sample consisted of CD8+ T cells sorted from blood (inferred from file names), taken from a patient given nivolumab and ipilimumab in sequence. The source of these receptors is a human donor with melanoma.

The chain joins TRBV28 to TRBJ1-2; D ambiguous. CDR1 MDHEN and CDR2 SYDVKM come from the germline V gene. The germline V and J ends were trimmed by 2 bases and 6 bases, with 7 bases remaining between them. The CDR3 runs to 12 residues. This CDR3 is CASSLTQDGYTF. DNA for the CDR3: TGTGCCAGCAGTTTAACCCAGGATGGCTACACCTTC.

This sequence joins TRBV5-6 and TRBJ2-3; 13 bases align to TRBD2. This CDR3 is 18 amino acids long. Germline V gene sequence: CDR1 SGHDT, CDR2 YYEEEE. The V gene end was trimmed by 5 bases and the J gene end by 6 bases; junction bases not matched to a gene: 15. CDR3 coding DNA: TGTGCCAGCAGAGGACTAGCGGGGGCCCGAGGGGGTTTGGATACGCAGTATTTT. It translates to CASRGLAGARGGLDTQYF.

V is TRBV11-2 and J is TRBJ2-7; 10 nucleotides match TRBD1. The CDR3 totals 15 residues. V lost 4 bases to trimming and J lost 3 bases; unmatched junction nucleotides: 6. Germline assignment: CDR1 SGHAT and CDR2 FQNNGV. In DNA, the CDR3 is TGTGCCAGCAGCTACGGGACAGGGGCCTACTACGAGCAGTACTTC. Amino acid sequence: CASSYGTGAYYEQYF. The full variable domain, rest sourced from reference TRBV11-2 and TRBJ2-7, is EAGVAQSPRYKIIEKRQSVAFWCNPISGHATLYWYQQILGQGPKLLIQFQNNGVVDDSQLPKDRFSAERLKGVDSTLKIQPAKLEDSAVYLCASSYGTGAYYEQYFGPGTRLTVT.

The genes are TRBV7-9 and TRBJ1-5, with D tentatively TRBD1 (5 bases). Germline values: CDR1 SEHNR, CDR2 FQNEAQ (reference sequence). V lost 5 bases and J 1 base, leaving 15 bases between the germline ends. This CDR3 region has 16 residues. The CDR3 nucleotides read TGTGCCAGCAGCCCGCTCGGGGGGGAAAGCAATCAGCCCCAGCATTTT. Translated, it gives CASSPLGGESNQPQHF.

This sequence joins TRBV2 and TRBJ2-2; D gene uncertain. Germline lookup yields CDR1 SNHLY and CDR2 FYNNEI. Deletions cut 8 bases from V and 5 bases from J, with 9 bases between. The CDR3 is 12 residues long. The CDR3 region is CASFTVTGELFF. CDR3 coding DNA: TGTGCCAGCTTTACAGTGACCGGGGAGCTGTTTTTT.

Only one count was recorded for this clone. The chain is built from TRBV9 and TRBJ2-3; 7 bases agree with TRBD2. The trim removed 0 bases at V and 3 bases at J, leaving 4 bases unmatched. The CDR3 runs 15 residues. CDR1 and CDR2 from the germline V gene are SGDLS and YYNGEE. Here the CDR3 DNA reads TGTGCCAGCAGCGTAGACGGGGGGACTACAGATACGCAGTATTTT. Encoded protein: CASSVDGGTTDTQYF.